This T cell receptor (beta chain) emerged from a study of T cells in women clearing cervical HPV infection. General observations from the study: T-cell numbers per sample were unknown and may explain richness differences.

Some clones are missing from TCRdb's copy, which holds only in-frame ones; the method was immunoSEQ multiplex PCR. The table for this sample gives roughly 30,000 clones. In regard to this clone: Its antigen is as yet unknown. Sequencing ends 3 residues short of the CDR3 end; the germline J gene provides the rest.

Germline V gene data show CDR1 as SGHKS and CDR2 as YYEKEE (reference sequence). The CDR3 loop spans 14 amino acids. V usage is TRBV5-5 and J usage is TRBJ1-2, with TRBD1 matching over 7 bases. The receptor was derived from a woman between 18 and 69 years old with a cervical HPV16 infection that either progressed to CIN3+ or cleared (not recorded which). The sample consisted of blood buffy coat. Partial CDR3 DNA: TGTGCCAGCAGCTTGATCGGACAGGTCGGGGGC. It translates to CASSLIGQVGG. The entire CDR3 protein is CASSLIGQVGGYTF.